The 3 T cell receptor beta chains below all came from one sample that was sequenced in a study of CD8 T cells in ankylosing spondylitis. Regarding the study as a whole: What appeared characteristic of ankylosing spondylitis blood was a TCR beta motif of 7 or 8 highly homologous variants.

TCRdb recomputed calls from the 5' RACE reads with MiXCR, one row per CDR3 protein. This sample has 700,000 to 850,000 distinct CDR3 sequences, with approximately 10% found just once. No antigens are known for them. The specimen was blood, either unsorted or a sorted T cell fraction (not recorded which). All receptors derive from a male donor with ankylosing spondylitis.

This clonotype has only a few counts. As DNA, the CDR3 is TGTGCCAGCAGTTACTCCGCGGGGGACTACACCTTC. Its protein is CASSYSAGDYTF. This chain uses TRBV6-5 with TRBJ1-2; D might be TRBD1 (5 bases). The CDR3 has 12 amino acids. Trimming stripped 0 bases from V and 10 bases from J, with 9 bases between. Germline V lookup: CDR1 MNHEY, CDR2 SVGAGI.

A few counts support this clonotype. V gene TRBV4-3 combines with J gene TRBJ2-4; TRBD2 is a possible D gene (5 bases). CDR3 length equals 15 residues. Germline V gene data show CDR1 as LGHNA and CDR2 as YSLEER. V lost 0 bases and J lost 7, with 13 bases in between. DNA of the CDR3: TGCGCCAGCAGCCAAGATTTTTACGGGATGAACATTCAGTACTTC. It translates to CASSQDFYGMNIQYF.

V usage is TRBV4-3 and J usage is TRBJ2-7; either TRBD1 or TRBD2 may supply D (6 bases each). The germline V gene encodes CDR1 LGHNA and CDR2 YSLEER. The CDR3 totals 16 residues. V was shortened by 0 bases and J by 2 bases, with 14 bases between the two germline ends. CDR3 nucleotide sequence: TGCGCCAGCAGCCAAGAGGCCCGGGGGCCGGCCTACGAGCAGTACTTC. Translating it yields CASSQEARGPAYEQYF.